This note documents a single TCR beta chain sequence. Its antigen is as yet unknown. This record comes from a study of cytomegalovirus exposure and HLA in healthy donors. General study points: The study listed some 160 cytomegalovirus-associated TCR beta chains. Reported results showed that the classifier diagnosed cytomegalovirus status with high specificity and sensitivity.

Clones were read by immunoSEQ multiplex PCR, and TCRdb kept only the in-frame ones, dropping some. The sample has tens of thousands of clones, around 90% seen once. This CDR3 has 15 amino acids. The V gene's germline CDR1 is SGDLS and CDR2 YYNGEE. Trimming took 0 bases from V and 1 from J, leaving 10 bases between them. Sequenced material: PBMCs. This clonotype was obtained from a woman aged 18 to 35 in good health and CMV-seropositive. The chain is built from TRBV9 and TRBJ2-5; the D gene is possibly TRBD1 (5 bases). This CDR3 is CASSVEGRAQETQYF. Written as DNA, the CDR3 is TGTGCCAGCAGCGTAGAGGGCAGGGCCCAAGAGACCCAGTACTTC.